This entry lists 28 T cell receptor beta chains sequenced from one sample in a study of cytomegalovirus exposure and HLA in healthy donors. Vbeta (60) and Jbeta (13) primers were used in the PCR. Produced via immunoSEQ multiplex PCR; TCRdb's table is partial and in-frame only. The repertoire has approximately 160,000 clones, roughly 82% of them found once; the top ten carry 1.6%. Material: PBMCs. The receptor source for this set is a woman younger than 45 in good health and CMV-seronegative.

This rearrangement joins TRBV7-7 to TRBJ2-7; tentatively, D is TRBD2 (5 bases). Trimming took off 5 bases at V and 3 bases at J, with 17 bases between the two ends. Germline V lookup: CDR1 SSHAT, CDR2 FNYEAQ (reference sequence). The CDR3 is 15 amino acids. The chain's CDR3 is CASSASRGPNYEQYF. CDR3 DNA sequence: TGTGCCAGCAGCGCCAGCCGCGGGCCCAACTACGAGCAGTACTTC.

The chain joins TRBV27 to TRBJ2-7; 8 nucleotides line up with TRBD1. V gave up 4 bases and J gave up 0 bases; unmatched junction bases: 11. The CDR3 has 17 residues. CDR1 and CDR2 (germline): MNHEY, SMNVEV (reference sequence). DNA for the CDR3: TGTGCCAGCAGTTCATCCCCCGGGACAGGAATCTCCTACGAGCAGTACTTC. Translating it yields CASSSSPGTGISYEQYF.

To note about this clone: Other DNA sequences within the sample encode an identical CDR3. The CDR3 is CAWSTGGLSNQPQHF. The CDR3 DNA is TGTGCCTGGAGTACGGGGGGCCTAAGCAATCAGCCCCAGCATTTT. The V and J genes are TRBV30 and TRBJ1-5, with a possible D match to TRBD1 (6 bases). The V gene lost 2 bases and the J gene lost 1 base, with 12 bases spanning the gap. This CDR3 spans 15 amino acids. The V gene's germline CDR1 is GTSNPN and CDR2 SVGIG (reference sequence).

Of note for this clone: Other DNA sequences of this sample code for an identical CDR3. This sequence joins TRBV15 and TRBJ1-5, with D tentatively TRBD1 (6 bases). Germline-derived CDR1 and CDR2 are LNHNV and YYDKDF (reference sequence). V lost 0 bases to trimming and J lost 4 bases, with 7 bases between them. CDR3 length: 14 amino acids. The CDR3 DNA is TGTGCCACCAGCAGAGACAGGGGAAATCAGCCCCAGCATTTT. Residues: CATSRDRGNQPQHF. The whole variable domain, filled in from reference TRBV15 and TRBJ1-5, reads DAMVIQNPRYQVTQFGKPVTLSCSQTLNHNVMYWYQQKSSQAPKLLFHYYDKDFNNEADTPDNFQSRRPNTSFCFLDIRSPGLGDTAMYLCATSRDRGNQPQHFGDGTRLSIL.

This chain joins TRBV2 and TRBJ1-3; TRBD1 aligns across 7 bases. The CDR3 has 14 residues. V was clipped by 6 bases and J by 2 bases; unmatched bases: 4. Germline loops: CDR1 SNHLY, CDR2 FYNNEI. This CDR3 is CASRNRGTGNTIYF. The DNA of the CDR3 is TGTGCCAGCAGGAACAGGGGTACTGGAAACACCATATATTTT.

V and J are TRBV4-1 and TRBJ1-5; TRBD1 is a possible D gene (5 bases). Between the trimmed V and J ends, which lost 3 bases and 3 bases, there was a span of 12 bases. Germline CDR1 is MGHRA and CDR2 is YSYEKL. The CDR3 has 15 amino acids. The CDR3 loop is CASSQTVASNQPQHF. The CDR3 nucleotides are TGCGCCAGCAGCCAGACAGTGGCGTCCAATCAGCCCCAGCATTTT.

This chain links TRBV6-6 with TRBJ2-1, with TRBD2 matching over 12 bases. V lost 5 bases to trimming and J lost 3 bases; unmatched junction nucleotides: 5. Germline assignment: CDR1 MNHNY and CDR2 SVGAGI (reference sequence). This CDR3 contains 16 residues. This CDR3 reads CASSPGLAGRYNEQFF. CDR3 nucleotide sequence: TGTGCCAGCAGTCCGGGACTAGCGGGCCGCTACAATGAGCAGTTCTTC.

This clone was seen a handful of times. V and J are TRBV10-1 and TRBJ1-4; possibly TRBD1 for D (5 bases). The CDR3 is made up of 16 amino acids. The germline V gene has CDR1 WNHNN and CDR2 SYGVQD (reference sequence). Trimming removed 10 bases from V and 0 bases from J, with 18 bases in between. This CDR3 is CATTGLAHPTNEKLFF. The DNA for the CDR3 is TGCGCCACCACGGGACTGGCACATCCAACTAATGAAAAACTGTTTTTT.

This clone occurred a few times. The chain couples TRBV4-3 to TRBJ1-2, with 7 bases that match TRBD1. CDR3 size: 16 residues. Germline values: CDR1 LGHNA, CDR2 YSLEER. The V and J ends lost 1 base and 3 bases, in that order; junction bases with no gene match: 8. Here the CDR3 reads CASSQAFNTGDYGYTF. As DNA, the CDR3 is TGCGCCAGCAGCCAAGCCTTTAACACAGGGGACTATGGCTACACCTTC.

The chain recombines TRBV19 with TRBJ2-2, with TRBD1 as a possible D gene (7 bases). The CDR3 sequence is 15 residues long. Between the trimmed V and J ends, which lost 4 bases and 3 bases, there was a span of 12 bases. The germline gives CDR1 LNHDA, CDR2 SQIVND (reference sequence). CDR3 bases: TGTGCCAGTAGTAGTCTCAGGGGGGACACCGGGGAGCTGTTTTTT. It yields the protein CASSSLRGDTGELFF.

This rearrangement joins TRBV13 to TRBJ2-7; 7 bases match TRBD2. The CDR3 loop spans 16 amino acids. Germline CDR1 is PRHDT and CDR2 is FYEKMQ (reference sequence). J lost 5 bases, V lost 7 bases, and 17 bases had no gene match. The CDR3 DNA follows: TGTGCCAGCAACAAGCCCGGGACTACCGGTGGAAACGAGCAGTACTTC. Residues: CASNKPGTTGGNEQYF.

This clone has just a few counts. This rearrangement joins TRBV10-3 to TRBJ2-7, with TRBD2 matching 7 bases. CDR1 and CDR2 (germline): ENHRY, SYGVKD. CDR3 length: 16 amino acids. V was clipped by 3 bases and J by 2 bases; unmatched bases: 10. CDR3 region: CAISDPRGVIAYEQYF. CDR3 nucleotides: TGTGCCATCAGTGATCCTCGGGGGGTAATCGCCTACGAGCAGTACTTC.

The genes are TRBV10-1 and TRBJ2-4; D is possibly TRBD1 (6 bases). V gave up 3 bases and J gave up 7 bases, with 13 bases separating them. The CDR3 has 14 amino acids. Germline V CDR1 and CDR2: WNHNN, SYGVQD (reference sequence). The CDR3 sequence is CASSDFVQGNIQYF. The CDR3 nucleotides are TGCGCCAGCAGTGACTTTGTGCAGGGGAACATTCAGTACTTC.

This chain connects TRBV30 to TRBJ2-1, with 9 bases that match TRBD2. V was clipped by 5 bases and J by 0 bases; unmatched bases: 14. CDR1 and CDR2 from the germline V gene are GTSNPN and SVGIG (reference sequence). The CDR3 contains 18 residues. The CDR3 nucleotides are TGTGCCTGGGACCCCCGAGGGCGGGGGGGCCTCTCCTACAATGAGCAGTTCTTC. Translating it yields CAWDPRGRGGLSYNEQFF.

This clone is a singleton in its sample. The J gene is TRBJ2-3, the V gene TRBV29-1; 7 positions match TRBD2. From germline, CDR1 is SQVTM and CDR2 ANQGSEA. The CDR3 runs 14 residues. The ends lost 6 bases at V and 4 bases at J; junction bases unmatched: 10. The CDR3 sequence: CSVIGGDVSDTQYF. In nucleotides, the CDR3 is TGCAGCGTCATTGGGGGGGACGTATCAGATACGCAGTATTTT.

CDR3 region: CASSLLIEGELFF. In DNA form, the CDR3 reads TGTGCCAGCAGTTTATTGATCGAGGGGGAGCTGTTTTTT. The rearrangement joins TRBV27 to TRBJ2-2; D is unclear. Germline CDR1 reads MNHEY; CDR2 reads SMNVEV (reference sequence). Trimming shortened V by 1 base and J by 8 bases, and 8 bases separated the two germline ends. CDR3 length equals 13 residues.

CDR3 coding DNA: TGTGCCAGCAGTGGTACAGGTTCCCCCTATGGCTACACCTTC. It translates to CASSGTGSPYGYTF. This rearrangement joins TRBV2 to TRBJ1-2; the D gene is possibly TRBD1 (5 bases). Germline V gene lookup returns CDR1 SNHLY and CDR2 FYNNEI. CDR3 length: 14 residues. V dropped 4 bases and J dropped 4 bases, with 13 bases sitting between them. Filled out from reference TRBV2 and TRBJ1-2, the complete variable domain reads EPEVTQTPSHQVTQMGQEVILRCVPISNHLYFYWYRQILGQKVEFLVSFYNNEISEKSEIFDDQFSVERPDGSNFTLKIRSTKLEDSAMYFCASSGTGSPYGYTFGSGTRLTVV.

The CDR3 is CASSDRDSISYNSPLHF. The CDR3 DNA reads as TGTGCCAGCAGTGACCGGGACAGCATCTCCTATAATTCACCCCTCCACTTT. V usage is TRBV6-1 and J usage is TRBJ1-6; 7 positions match TRBD1. There are 17 residues in the CDR3. V gave up 3 bases and J gave up 0 bases; unmatched junction bases: 5. CDR1 and CDR2 (germline): MNHNS, SASEGT.

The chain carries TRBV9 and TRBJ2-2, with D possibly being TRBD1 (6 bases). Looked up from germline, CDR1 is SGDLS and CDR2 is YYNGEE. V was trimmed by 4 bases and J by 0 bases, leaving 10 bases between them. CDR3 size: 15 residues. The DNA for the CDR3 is TGTGCCAGCAGCTGGAGGACAGCGAACACCGGGGAGCTGTTTTTT. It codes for CASSWRTANTGELFF.

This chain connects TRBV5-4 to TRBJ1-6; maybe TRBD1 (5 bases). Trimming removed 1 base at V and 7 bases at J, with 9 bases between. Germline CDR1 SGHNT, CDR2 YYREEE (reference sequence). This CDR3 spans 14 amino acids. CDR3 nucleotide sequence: TGTGCCAGCAGCTTGTCAGGGCTGAATTCACCCCTCCACTTT. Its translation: CASSLSGLNSPLHF.

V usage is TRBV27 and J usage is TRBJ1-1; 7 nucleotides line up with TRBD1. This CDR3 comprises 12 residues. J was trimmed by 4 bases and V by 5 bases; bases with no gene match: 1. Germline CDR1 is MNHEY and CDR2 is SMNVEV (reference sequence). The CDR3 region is CASSPGGTEAFF. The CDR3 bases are TGTGCCAGCAGTCCAGGGGGCACTGAAGCTTTCTTT.

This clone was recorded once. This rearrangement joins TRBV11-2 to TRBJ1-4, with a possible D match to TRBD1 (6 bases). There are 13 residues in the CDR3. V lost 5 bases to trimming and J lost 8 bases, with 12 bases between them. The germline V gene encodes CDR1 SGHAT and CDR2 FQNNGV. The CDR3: CASSPGTLEKLFF. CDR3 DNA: TGTGCCAGCAGCCCCGGGACATTGGAAAAACTGTTTTTT.

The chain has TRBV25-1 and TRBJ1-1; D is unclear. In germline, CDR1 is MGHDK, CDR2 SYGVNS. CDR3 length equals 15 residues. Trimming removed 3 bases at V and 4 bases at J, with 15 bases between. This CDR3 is CASSENRGWATEAFF. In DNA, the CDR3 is TGTGCCAGCAGTGAGAATCGGGGATGGGCCACTGAAGCTTTCTTT. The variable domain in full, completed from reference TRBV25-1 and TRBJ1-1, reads EADIYQTPRYLVIGTGKKITLECSQTMGHDKMYWYQQDPGMELHLIHYSYGVNSTEKGDLSSESTVSRIRTEHFPLTLESARPSHTSQYLCASSENRGWATEAFFGQGTRLTVV.

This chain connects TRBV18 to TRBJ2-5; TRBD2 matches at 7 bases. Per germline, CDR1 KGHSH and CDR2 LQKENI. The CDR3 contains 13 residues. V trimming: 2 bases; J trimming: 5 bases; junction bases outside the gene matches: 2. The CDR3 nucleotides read TGTGCCAGCTCACCAAGGACTAGGGAGACCCAGTACTTC. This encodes CASSPRTRETQYF.

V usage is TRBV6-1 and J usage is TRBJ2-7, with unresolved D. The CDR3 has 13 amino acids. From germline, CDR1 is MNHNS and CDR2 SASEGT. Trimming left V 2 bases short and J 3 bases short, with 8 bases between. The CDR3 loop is CASSEQVNYEQYF. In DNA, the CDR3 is TGTGCCAGCAGTGAACAGGTAAACTACGAGCAGTACTTC.

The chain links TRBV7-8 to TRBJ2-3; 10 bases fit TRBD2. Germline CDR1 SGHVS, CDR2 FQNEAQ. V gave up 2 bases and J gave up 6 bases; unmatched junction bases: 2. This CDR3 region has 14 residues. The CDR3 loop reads CASSLFSGRDTQYF. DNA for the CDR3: TGTGCCAGCAGCTTATTTAGCGGGAGGGATACGCAGTATTTT.

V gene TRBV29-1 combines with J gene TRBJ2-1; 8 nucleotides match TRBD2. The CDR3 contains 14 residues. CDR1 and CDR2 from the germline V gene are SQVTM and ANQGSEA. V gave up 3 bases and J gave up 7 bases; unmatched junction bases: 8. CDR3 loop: CSVEETSGSNEQFF. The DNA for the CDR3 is TGCAGCGTTGAGGAAACTAGCGGTTCGAATGAGCAGTTCTTC.

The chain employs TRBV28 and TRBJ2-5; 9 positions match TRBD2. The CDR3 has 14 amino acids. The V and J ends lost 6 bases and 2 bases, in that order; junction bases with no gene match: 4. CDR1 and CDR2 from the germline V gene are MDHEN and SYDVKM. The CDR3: CASSRLAVQETQYF. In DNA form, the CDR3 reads TGTGCCAGCAGCCGACTAGCGGTACAAGAGACCCAGTACTTC.